The rows below give T cell receptor beta chains drawn from one sample of a study of regulatory T cells. The table came from immunoSEQ multiplex PCR; TCRdb's copy has only in-frame clones and leaves some out. The repertoire includes about 23,000 clones, roughly 88% of them detected once, and 1.3% sits in the top ten. Sequencing was carried out using conventional CD4+ T cells sorted from blood. The receptors shown here come from a child under 18 with CD3G deficiency. CDR3s include the opening cysteine and the closing phenylalanine or tryptophan. Clone size, where shown, is once, few, many, or a class for clones that have expanded.

clone_size j_call cdr3_length v_call cdr3_aa
NA TRBJ2-7 16 TRBV6-1 CASSEEGALGSYEQYF
NA TRBJ1-3 13 TRBV28 CASSLSRGDTIYF
NA TRBJ2-1 14 TRBV28 CASRKRVTYNEQFF
NA TRBJ2-7 15 TRBV5-1 CASSLGTESSYEQYF
NA TRBJ1-4 13 TRBV6-6 CASSPAGGGKLFF
NA TRBJ2-3 12 TRBV29-1 CSVSWSTDTQYF
NA TRBJ2-7 17 TRBV11-2 CASSYRDRGRAGSEQYF
NA TRBJ2-3 15 TRBV4-1 CASSPRTSGRDTQYF
NA TRBJ2-3 15 TRBV5-1 CASSLDGTRWDTQYF
NA TRBJ2-1 14 TRBV28 CASSSGTGLGEQFF
once TRBJ2-2 16 TRBV5-1 CASSQTSGGHTGELFF
once TRBJ2-1 16 TRBV5-1 CASSLASGSGSNEQFF
NA TRBJ1-1 12 TRBV6-1 CASSRRTEEAFF
NA TRBJ2-5 13 TRBV10-3 CAISEDRGETQYF
NA TRBJ2-7 17 TRBV6-1 CASSEGLAGGPPYEQYF
NA TRBJ2-1 14 TRBV28 CASSHGGGYNEQFF
NA TRBJ2-7 12 TRBV11-2 CASSLVGSEQYF
NA TRBJ1-2 14 TRBV19 CASSAHGANYGYTF
NA TRBJ2-2 15 TRBV5-1 CASSLGSTATGELFF
once TRBJ2-1 15 TRBV19 CASSAGTAGGDEQFF
once TRBJ1-1 15 TRBV18 CASSPRAQGVTEAFF
NA TRBJ2-1 16 TRBV10-1 CASRPCSRRGSYEQFF
NA TRBJ2-2 18 TRBV11-2 CASKTKGSSGTNTGELFF
once TRBJ2-6 15 TRBV11-2 CASSPGNSGANVLTF
NA TRBJ1-1 14 TRBV6-1 CASSEPGVNTEAFF
NA TRBJ2-1 15 TRBV28 CASRSGGFTDNEQFF
NA TRBJ2-1 17 TRBV7-8 CASSRFPRGSSYNEQFF
NA TRBJ2-1 13 TRBV19 CASSLNRGAEQFF
NA TRBJ2-7 14 TRBV18 CASSQSGSKNEQYF
NA TRBJ2-2 15 TRBV19 CASQQGSPKTGELFF
NA TRBJ2-5 14 TRBV25-1 CASGGQGVLETQYF
NA TRBJ1-1 16 TRBV6-6 CASSYRGRGFGTEAFF
NA TRBJ1-1 14 TRBV5-1 CASSLDNVGTEAFF
NA TRBJ1-3 14 TRBV6-1 CASSAYASGNTIYF
once TRBJ2-3 15 TRBV5-1 CASSLGLAGRDTQYF
NA TRBJ2-7 12 TRBV18 CASSRTGGEQYF